This is a list of T cell receptor beta chains from one sample in a study of blood T cells in healthy people across ages. A single record per CDR3 protein comes from TCRdb applying MiXCR to the 5' RACE reads. The sample lists about 1.8 million distinct CDR3 sequences, roughly 52% seen once, with over 2% in the top ten. The sample was blood. The receptors come from a woman in her 40s in good health. Both conserved end residues are part of each CDR3. D genes are given only for firm matches. Clone size is shown for a subset of rows, as once, few, many or a class of expanded clone.

>TRBJ1-4|TRBV20-1|NA|NA
CSARVWNSINEKLFF
TGCAGTGCTAGAGTATGGAACAGCATTAATGAAAAACTGTTTTTT
>TRBJ1-2|TRBV7-2|NA|NA
CASSLGGGQSYGYTF
TGTGCCAGCAGCTTAGGGGGAGGACAGAGCTATGGCTACACCTTC
>TRBJ2-5|TRBV27|NA|many
CASSLSQRETQYF
TGTGCCAGCAGTTTATCTCAACGGGAGACCCAGTACTTC
>TRBJ2-3|TRBV2|NA|NA
CASSPVRGLITDTQYF
TGTGCCAGCAGCCCGGTCCGGGGCCTAATCACAGATACGCAGTATTTT
>TRBJ2-4|TRBV12-3/TRBV12-4|NA|NA
CASSWRGVAKNIQYF
TGTGCCAGCAGTTGGAGGGGGGTAGCCAAAAACATTCAGTACTTC
>TRBJ2-6|TRBV4-2|NA|few
CASRFTSSGANVLTF
TGTGCCAGCAGATTTACCTCCTCTGGGGCCAACGTCCTGACTTTC
>TRBJ2-3|TRBV7-2|TRBD2|few
CASSLSGTTTDTQYF
TGTGCCAGCAGCTTATCGGGGACTACCACAGATACGCAGTATTTT
>TRBJ2-7|TRBV19|NA|NA
CASSRRDNPYEQYF
TGTGCCAGTAGTAGAAGGGACAACCCCTACGAGCAGTACTTC
>TRBJ1-4|TRBV13|NA|NA
CASSLSGAGEGVNEKLFF
TGTGCCAGCAGCCTTTCAGGGGCTGGGGAGGGGGTTAATGAAAAACTGTTTTTT
>TRBJ2-1|TRBV2|TRBD2|few
CASSEEAGGRSEQFF
TGTGCCAGCAGTGAAGAAGCGGGGGGCCGGAGTGAGCAGTTCTTC
>TRBJ2-1|TRBV5-1|TRBD2|NA
CASSLGGGSFF
TGCGCCAGCAGCTTGGGGGGAGGGTCGTTCTTC
>TRBJ2-1|TRBV7-6|TRBD1|NA
CASSLDWTGAYNEQFF
TGTGCCAGCAGCTTAGATTGGACAGGGGCCTACAATGAGCAGTTCTTC
>TRBJ2-1|TRBV7-3|NA|few
CASSPSSDYNEQFF
TGTGCCAGCAGCCCCTCCAGCGACTACAATGAGCAGTTCTTC
>TRBJ2-1|TRBV12-3/TRBV12-4|TRBD2|few
CASSPRPGGQNEQFF
TGTGCCAGCAGCCCCCGCCCGGGGGGGCAAAATGAGCAGTTCTTC
>TRBJ1-2|TRBV7-2|NA|few
CASQSHWVYGYTF
TGTGCCAGCCAGAGTCATTGGGTCTATGGCTACACCTTC
>TRBJ2-5|TRBV4-2|TRBD2|NA
CASSQGAGGTQETQYF
TGTGCCAGCAGCCAAGGGGCGGGGGGGACACAAGAGACCCAGTACTTC
>TRBJ2-7|TRBV11-2|TRBD1|once
CASSFRMTGESQYF
TGTGCCAGCAGCTTCCGCATGACAGGGGAGTCCCAGTACTTC
>TRBJ2-7|TRBV2|NA|NA
CASSEGRGNSYEQYF
TGTGCCAGCAGTGAGGGCCGGGGGAATTCCTACGAGCAGTACTTC
>TRBJ2-3|TRBV4-3|NA|NA
CASSPAAGVVADTQYF
TGCGCCAGCAGCCCGGCGGCAGGGGTTGTCGCAGATACGCAGTATTTT